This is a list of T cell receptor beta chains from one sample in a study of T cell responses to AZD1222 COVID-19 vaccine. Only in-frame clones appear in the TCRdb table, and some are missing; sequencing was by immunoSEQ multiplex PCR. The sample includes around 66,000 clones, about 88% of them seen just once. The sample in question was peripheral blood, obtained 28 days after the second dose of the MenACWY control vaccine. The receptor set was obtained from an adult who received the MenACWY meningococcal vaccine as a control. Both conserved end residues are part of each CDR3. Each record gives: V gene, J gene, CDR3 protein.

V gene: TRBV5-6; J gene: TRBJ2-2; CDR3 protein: CASSRWGIAGELFF
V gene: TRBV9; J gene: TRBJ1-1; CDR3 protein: CASSGEMNRGTEAFF
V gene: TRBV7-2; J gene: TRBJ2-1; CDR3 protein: CASSLYWTSSGNEQFF
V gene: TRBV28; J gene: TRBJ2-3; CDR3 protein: CASSSGGPDTQYF
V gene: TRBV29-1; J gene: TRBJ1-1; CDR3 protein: CSVAGFGEAFF
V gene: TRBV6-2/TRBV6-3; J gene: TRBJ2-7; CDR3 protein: CASSRSYEQYF
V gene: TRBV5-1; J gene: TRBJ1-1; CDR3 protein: CASSWGTTHNTEAFF
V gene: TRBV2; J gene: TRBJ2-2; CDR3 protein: CASTPLAGGPGTGELFF
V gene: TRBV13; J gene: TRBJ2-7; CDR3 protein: CASSLAGTGGREQYF
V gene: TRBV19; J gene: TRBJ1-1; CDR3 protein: CASSMVGGMNTEAFF
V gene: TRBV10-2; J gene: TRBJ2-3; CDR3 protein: CASGLVADTQYF
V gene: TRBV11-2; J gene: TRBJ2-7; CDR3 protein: CASSLGTLGEQYF
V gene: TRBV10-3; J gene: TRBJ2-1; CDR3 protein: CASGTGHGNEQFF
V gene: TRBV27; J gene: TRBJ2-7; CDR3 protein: CASSLGDRLSYEQYF
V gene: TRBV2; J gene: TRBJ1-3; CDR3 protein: CASKVGTGGSGNTIYF
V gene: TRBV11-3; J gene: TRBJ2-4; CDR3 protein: CASSLGGSPNIQYF
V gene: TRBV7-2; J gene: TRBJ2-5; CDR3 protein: CASSSGAGTSGFREYF
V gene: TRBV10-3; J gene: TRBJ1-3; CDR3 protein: CAISEGGNGNTIYF
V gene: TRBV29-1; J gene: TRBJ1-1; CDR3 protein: CSVGSEGTEAFF
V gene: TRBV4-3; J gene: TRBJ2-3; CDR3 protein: CASSLAVAGGPDTQYF
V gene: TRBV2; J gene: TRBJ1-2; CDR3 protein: CASSPRDREGGYTF
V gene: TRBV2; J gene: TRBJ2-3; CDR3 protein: CASGDGVTSDTQYF
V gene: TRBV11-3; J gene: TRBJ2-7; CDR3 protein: CASSLSAGVEQYF
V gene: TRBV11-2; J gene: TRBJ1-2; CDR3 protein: CASSLGAGGGYGYTF
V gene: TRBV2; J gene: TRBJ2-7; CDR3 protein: CASIPDSGSSNEQYF
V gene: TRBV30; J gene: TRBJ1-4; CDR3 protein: CAWTLGTPRELFF
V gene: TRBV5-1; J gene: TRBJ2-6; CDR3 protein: CASSGRTGALSGANVLTF
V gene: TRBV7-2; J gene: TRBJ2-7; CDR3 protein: CASATSGSIYEQYF
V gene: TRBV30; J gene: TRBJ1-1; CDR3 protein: CAWNRGSNTEAFF
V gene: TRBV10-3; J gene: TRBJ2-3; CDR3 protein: CAIKDRTGADTQYF